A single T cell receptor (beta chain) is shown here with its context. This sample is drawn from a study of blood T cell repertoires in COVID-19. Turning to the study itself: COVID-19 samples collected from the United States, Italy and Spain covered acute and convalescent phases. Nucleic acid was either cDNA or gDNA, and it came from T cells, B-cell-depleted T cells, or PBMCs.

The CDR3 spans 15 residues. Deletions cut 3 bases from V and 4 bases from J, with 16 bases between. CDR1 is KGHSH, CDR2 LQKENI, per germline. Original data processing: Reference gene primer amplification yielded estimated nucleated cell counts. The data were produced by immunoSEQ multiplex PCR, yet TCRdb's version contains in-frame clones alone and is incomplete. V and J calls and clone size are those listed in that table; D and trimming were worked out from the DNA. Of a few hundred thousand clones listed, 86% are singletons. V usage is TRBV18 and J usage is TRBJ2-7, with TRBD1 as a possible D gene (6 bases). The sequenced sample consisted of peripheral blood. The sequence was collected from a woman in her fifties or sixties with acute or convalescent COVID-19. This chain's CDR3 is CASSPLSGEWYEQYF. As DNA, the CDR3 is TGTGCCAGCTCACCCCTATCAGGGGAGTGGTACGAGCAGTACTTC.